This is a list of T cell receptor beta chains from one sample in a study of blood T cells in healthy people across ages. TCRdb independently ran MiXCR on the 5' RACE reads; one entry per CDR3 protein. The sample holds some 640,000 distinct CDR3 sequences, about half seen once. Sequenced: blood. The receptors derive from a woman aged 60-75 years in good health. CDR3s include the opening cysteine and the closing phenylalanine or tryptophan. The D gene is left open where the match is weak. For some rows the clone size is stated as once, few or many, or as a class when expanded; others skip it.

v_gene: TRBV27; abundance: few; j_gene: TRBJ2-2; d_gene: TRBD2; CDR3aa: CASSFLSGTGTGELFF; CDR3nt: TGTGCCAGCAGTTTTCTAAGCGGGACGGGCACCGGGGAGCTGTTTTTT
v_gene: TRBV6-5; abundance: -; j_gene: TRBJ1-2; d_gene: -; CDR3aa: CASSREMGYGYTF; CDR3nt: TGTGCCAGCAGTCGGGAGATGGGCTATGGCTACACCTTC
v_gene: TRBV4-3; abundance: -; j_gene: TRBJ1-6; d_gene: -; CDR3aa: CASSQDSSALNSPLHF; CDR3nt: TGCGCCAGCAGCCAAGATTCGTCAGCCTTAAATTCACCCCTCCACTTT
v_gene: TRBV20-1; abundance: few; j_gene: TRBJ2-7; d_gene: TRBD1; CDR3aa: CSARSRDSQYEQYF; CDR3nt: TGCAGTGCTAGGAGCCGGGACAGCCAATACGAGCAGTACTTC
v_gene: TRBV7-9; abundance: -; j_gene: TRBJ2-1; d_gene: TRBD2; CDR3aa: CASSLSLAGTYNEQFF; CDR3nt: TGTGCCAGCAGCTTATCCCTAGCGGGTACCTACAATGAGCAGTTCTTC
v_gene: TRBV25-1; abundance: few; j_gene: TRBJ2-3; d_gene: TRBD2; CDR3aa: CASRFTGTSGTDTQYF; CDR3nt: TGTGCCAGCAGGTTTACCGGGACTAGCGGCACAGATACGCAGTATTTT
v_gene: TRBV20-1; abundance: -; j_gene: TRBJ2-7; d_gene: TRBD1; CDR3aa: CSAVTGGTTYEQYF; CDR3nt: TGCAGTGCTGTTACAGGGGGCACAACCTACGAGCAGTACTTC
v_gene: TRBV2; abundance: -; j_gene: TRBJ2-7; d_gene: -; CDR3aa: CASSWDTIYEQYF; CDR3nt: TGTGCCAGCAGTTGGGACACGATCTACGAGCAGTACTTC
v_gene: TRBV2; abundance: -; j_gene: TRBJ2-7; d_gene: TRBD1; CDR3aa: CASRPHRGSYEQYF; CDR3nt: TGTGCCAGCAGACCTCACAGGGGCTCCTACGAGCAGTACTTC
v_gene: TRBV7-2; abundance: -; j_gene: TRBJ2-6; d_gene: -; CDR3aa: CASNPYITVSGANVLTF; CDR3nt: TGTGCCAGCAACCCTTACATTACAGTTTCTGGGGCCAACGTCCTGACTTTC
v_gene: TRBV6-1; abundance: many; j_gene: TRBJ2-1; d_gene: -; CDR3aa: CASSPTGGSYNEQFF; CDR3nt: TGTGCCAGCAGCCCGACCGGAGGCTCCTACAATGAGCAGTTCTTC
v_gene: TRBV9; abundance: -; j_gene: TRBJ2-5; d_gene: TRBD2; CDR3aa: CASSPGLIETQYF; CDR3nt: TGTGCCAGCAGCCCGGGACTAATAGAGACCCAGTACTTC
v_gene: TRBV4-3; abundance: few; j_gene: TRBJ1-6; d_gene: TRBD1; CDR3aa: CASSQDGQGDSPLHF; CDR3nt: TGCGCCAGCAGCCAAGATGGGCAGGGGGATTCACCCCTCCACTTT
v_gene: TRBV30; abundance: -; j_gene: TRBJ2-4; d_gene: -; CDR3aa: CAWRLGVNIQYF; CDR3nt: TGTGCCTGGAGATTAGGGGTAAACATTCAGTACTTC
v_gene: TRBV20-1; abundance: few; j_gene: TRBJ1-1; d_gene: TRBD1; CDR3aa: CSARDPTGTTEAFF; CDR3nt: TGCAGTGCTAGGGATCCGACAGGGACCACTGAAGCTTTCTTT
v_gene: TRBV4-3; abundance: -; j_gene: TRBJ2-1; d_gene: TRBD2; CDR3aa: CASSLKRLAGFDEQFF; CDR3nt: TGCGCCAGCAGCCTTAAGAGGCTAGCGGGGTTTGATGAGCAGTTCTTC
v_gene: TRBV3-1; abundance: many; j_gene: TRBJ2-3; d_gene: -; CDR3aa: CASSQLINSDTQYF; CDR3nt: TGTGCCAGCAGCCAGCTAATAAACTCAGATACGCAGTATTTT
v_gene: TRBV7-3; abundance: -; j_gene: TRBJ2-1; d_gene: TRBD2; CDR3aa: CASSRTSDTLDEQFF; CDR3nt: TGTGCCAGCAGCCGGACTAGCGACACGCTGGATGAGCAGTTCTTC
v_gene: TRBV28; abundance: few; j_gene: TRBJ2-7; d_gene: -; CDR3aa: CASSLLGVSSYEQYF; CDR3nt: TGTGCCAGCAGTTTGCTAGGGGTTAGCTCCTACGAGCAGTACTTC
v_gene: TRBV28; abundance: few; j_gene: TRBJ2-1; d_gene: TRBD2; CDR3aa: CASSGIDTSGNNYNEQFF; CDR3nt: TGTGCCAGCAGCGGAATCGATACTAGCGGCAATAACTACAATGAGCAGTTCTTC
v_gene: TRBV5-1; abundance: -; j_gene: TRBJ1-6; d_gene: -; CDR3aa: CASSLDSSDSPLHF; CDR3nt: TGCGCCAGCAGCTTGGACAGTTCGGATTCACCCCTCCACTTT
v_gene: TRBV5-5; abundance: many; j_gene: TRBJ2-7; d_gene: -; CDR3aa: CASSRDRNSYEQYF; CDR3nt: TGTGCCAGCAGCCGTGACAGGAATTCCTACGAGCAGTACTTC
v_gene: TRBV7-3; abundance: -; j_gene: TRBJ1-6; d_gene: TRBD1; CDR3aa: CASSMGQGSGNSPLHF; CDR3nt: TGTGCCAGCAGCATGGGACAGGGAAGTGGAAATTCACCCCTCCACTTT
v_gene: TRBV28; abundance: -; j_gene: TRBJ2-7; d_gene: -; CDR3aa: CASSLSPLKAYEQYF; CDR3nt: TGTGCCAGCAGTTTATCCCCACTCAAAGCCTACGAGCAGTACTTC
v_gene: TRBV7-2; abundance: -; j_gene: TRBJ1-6; d_gene: TRBD1; CDR3aa: CASSLARQGASYNSPLHF; CDR3nt: TGTGCCAGCAGCTTAGCCCGGCAGGGGGCTTCCTATAATTCACCCCTCCACTTT
v_gene: TRBV7-2; abundance: -; j_gene: TRBJ1-4; d_gene: -; CDR3aa: CASSYSVATNEKLFF; CDR3nt: TGTGCCAGCAGCTATTCCGTTGCAACTAATGAAAAACTGTTTTTT
v_gene: TRBV28; abundance: -; j_gene: TRBJ2-7; d_gene: -; CDR3aa: CASWSTSSEQYF; CDR3nt: TGTGCCAGCTGGTCGACGAGTAGCGAGCAGTACTTC
v_gene: TRBV15; abundance: few; j_gene: TRBJ2-7; d_gene: -; CDR3aa: CATSSFPVSLSYEQYF; CDR3nt: TGTGCCACCAGCAGTTTCCCAGTTTCACTTTCGTACGAGCAGTACTTC
v_gene: TRBV5-6; abundance: few; j_gene: TRBJ2-7; d_gene: TRBD2; CDR3aa: CASSLDWRESSYEQYF; CDR3nt: TGTGCCAGCAGCTTGGATTGGCGGGAGAGCTCCTACGAGCAGTACTTC
v_gene: TRBV5-1; abundance: few; j_gene: TRBJ1-2; d_gene: TRBD1; CDR3aa: CASSTGQGGYGYTF; CDR3nt: TGCGCCAGCAGCACGGGACAGGGGGGGTATGGCTACACCTTC
v_gene: TRBV27; abundance: few; j_gene: TRBJ1-6; d_gene: -; CDR3aa: CASRPLVSLNSPLHF; CDR3nt: TGTGCCAGCAGACCCCTCGTCTCTCTAAATTCACCCCTCCACTTT
v_gene: TRBV20-1; abundance: -; j_gene: TRBJ1-2; d_gene: -; CDR3aa: CSARDGGLYSYTF; CDR3nt: TGCAGTGCTAGGGACGGCGGATTATATAGCTACACCTTC
v_gene: TRBV7-8; abundance: -; j_gene: TRBJ2-7; d_gene: -; CDR3aa: CASSLAENEQYF; CDR3nt: TGTGCCAGCAGCTTAGCAGAGAACGAGCAGTACTTC
v_gene: TRBV5-1; abundance: -; j_gene: TRBJ2-7; d_gene: -; CDR3aa: CASRDQGHSYEQYF; CDR3nt: TGCGCCAGCAGAGACCAGGGGCACTCCTACGAGCAGTACTTC
v_gene: TRBV18; abundance: -; j_gene: TRBJ2-7; d_gene: -; CDR3aa: CASSPPAWSCEQYF; CDR3nt: TGTGCCAGCTCACCACCTGCGTGGTCCTGCGAGCAGTACTTC
v_gene: TRBV28; abundance: few; j_gene: TRBJ1-2; d_gene: -; CDR3aa: CASTKRGIYTF; CDR3nt: TGTGCCAGCACGAAGAGGGGAATCTACACCTTC
v_gene: TRBV20-1; abundance: -; j_gene: TRBJ1-1; d_gene: -; CDR3aa: CSARSASGAREAFF; CDR3nt: TGCAGTGCTAGAAGTGCTTCGGGGGCCCGCGAAGCTTTCTTT
v_gene: TRBV20-1; abundance: once; j_gene: TRBJ2-1; d_gene: -; CDR3aa: CSARGRGPYNEQFF; CDR3nt: TGCAGTGCCCGCGGTAGGGGCCCCTACAATGAGCAGTTCTTC
v_gene: TRBV5-1; abundance: few; j_gene: TRBJ2-7; d_gene: TRBD1; CDR3aa: CASSFRTGNYEQYF; CDR3nt: TGCGCCAGCAGCTTTCGGACAGGGAACTACGAGCAGTACTTC
v_gene: TRBV3-1; abundance: -; j_gene: TRBJ2-3; d_gene: TRBD1; CDR3aa: CASSQLGGADTQYF; CDR3nt: TGTGCCAGCAGCCAATTAGGGGGCGCGGATACGCAGTATTTT
v_gene: TRBV7-2; abundance: -; j_gene: TRBJ2-7; d_gene: -; CDR3aa: CASSLRLYEQYF; CDR3nt: TGTGCCAGCAGCTTACGCCTTTACGAGCAGTACTTC
v_gene: TRBV19; abundance: -; j_gene: TRBJ2-7; d_gene: TRBD1; CDR3aa: CASSAGTGALEQYF; CDR3nt: TGTGCCAGTAGTGCGGGGACAGGTGCCCTCGAGCAGTACTTC
v_gene: TRBV27; abundance: -; j_gene: TRBJ2-3; d_gene: -; CDR3aa: CASSLRPVRPADTQYF; CDR3nt: TGTGCCAGCAGTTTACGACCGGTACGTCCCGCAGATACGCAGTATTTT
v_gene: TRBV5-1; abundance: many; j_gene: TRBJ1-1; d_gene: TRBD1; CDR3aa: CASSLTGGTEAFF; CDR3nt: TGCGCCAGCAGCTTGACAGGGGGCACTGAAGCTTTCTTT
v_gene: TRBV7-2; abundance: -; j_gene: TRBJ2-1; d_gene: -; CDR3aa: CASSPTGLFSETQFF; CDR3nt: TGTGCCAGCAGCCCGACGGGACTCTTTTCGGAGACCCAGTTCTTC
v_gene: TRBV29-1; abundance: -; j_gene: TRBJ2-7; d_gene: -; CDR3aa: CSVEDDSYEQYF; CDR3nt: TGCAGCGTTGAAGATGACAGCTACGAGCAGTACTTC
v_gene: TRBV12-3/TRBV12-4; abundance: -; j_gene: TRBJ2-3; d_gene: -; CDR3aa: CASSPGHSDTQYF; CDR3nt: TGTGCCAGCAGCCCCGGACACAGTGATACGCAGTATTTT
v_gene: TRBV7-2; abundance: -; j_gene: TRBJ2-5; d_gene: -; CDR3aa: CASSLNGLRQTRETQYF; CDR3nt: TGTGCCAGCAGCTTAAATGGTCTGCGACAGACGAGAGAGACCCAGTACTTC
v_gene: TRBV2; abundance: few; j_gene: TRBJ1-2; d_gene: TRBD1; CDR3aa: CASRQGSGYTF; CDR3nt: TGTGCCAGCCGACAGGGTAGTGGCTACACCTTC
v_gene: TRBV20-1; abundance: -; j_gene: TRBJ2-1; d_gene: TRBD2; CDR3aa: CSARVASGRSYNEQFF; CDR3nt: TGCAGTGCTAGAGTGGCTAGCGGGAGGTCCTACAATGAGCAGTTCTTC
v_gene: TRBV5-6; abundance: -; j_gene: TRBJ1-2; d_gene: -; CDR3aa: CASSTTKGGYTF; CDR3nt: TGTGCCAGCAGCACGACAAAGGGGGGCTACACCTTC
v_gene: TRBV29-1; abundance: -; j_gene: TRBJ2-7; d_gene: -; CDR3aa: CSARSGEISYEQYF; CDR3nt: TGCAGCGCGCGCTCAGGGGAAATCAGCTACGAGCAGTACTTC
v_gene: TRBV6-2/TRBV6-3; abundance: once; j_gene: TRBJ2-1; d_gene: TRBD2; CDR3aa: CASRSSGSIKEQFF; CDR3nt: TGTGCCAGCAGAAGTAGCGGGAGTATAAAGGAGCAGTTCTTC
v_gene: TRBV3-1; abundance: -; j_gene: TRBJ2-5; d_gene: -; CDR3aa: CASFRETQYF; CDR3nt: TGTGCCTCCTTCCGGGAGACCCAGTACTTC
v_gene: TRBV20-1; abundance: few; j_gene: TRBJ2-7; d_gene: TRBD2; CDR3aa: CSARFGGGTSGRARLYEQYF; CDR3nt: TGCAGTGCTAGATTCGGGGGGGGCACTAGCGGGAGGGCCCGATTATACGAGCAGTACTTC
v_gene: TRBV10-3; abundance: -; j_gene: TRBJ1-2; d_gene: -; CDR3aa: CAIRLGGSDYGYTF; CDR3nt: TGTGCCATCAGGCTAGGGGGGTCGGACTATGGCTACACCTTC
v_gene: TRBV2; abundance: few; j_gene: TRBJ2-5; d_gene: -; CDR3aa: CASRVDTGYGETQYF; CDR3nt: TGTGCCAGCAGGGTAGATACAGGGTATGGTGAGACCCAGTACTTC
v_gene: TRBV4-3; abundance: -; j_gene: TRBJ2-3; d_gene: -; CDR3aa: CASSLSWDPTDTQYF; CDR3nt: TGCGCCAGCAGCCTCTCGTGGGACCCCACAGATACGCAGTATTTT
v_gene: TRBV3-1; abundance: -; j_gene: TRBJ2-7; d_gene: -; CDR3aa: CGARGVCSYEQYF; CDR3nt: TGTGGCGCGAGGGGAGTTTGCTCCTACGAGCAGTACTTC
v_gene: TRBV7-2; abundance: -; j_gene: TRBJ1-2; d_gene: -; CDR3aa: CASSQPTANYGYTF; CDR3nt: TGTGCCAGCAGTCAACCCACGGCTAACTATGGCTACACCTTC